The clone carrying this T cell receptor (beta chain) was seen a few times. This sample was taken from a study of T cells in Graves' hyperthyroidism and ophthalmopathy. TCR beta CDR3 regions were amplified from RNA. First-round RT-PCR with HTBI primers amplified the TCR CDR3 region. From the multiplex PCR reads, TCRdb called clonotypes with MiXCR, one entry per CDR3 protein. The sample shows around 700,000 distinct CDR3 sequences, 15% to 20% of them seen only once. From germline, CDR1 is SGHVS and CDR2 FQNEAQ. With 6 bases removed from V and 3 bases from J, the gap between germline ends came to 9 bases. This CDR3 has 14 amino acids. Newly diagnosed patients aged 18 to 65 had hyperthyroidism of under 2 months' duration.

V is TRBV7-8 and J is TRBJ1-6; no clear D. Sequenced sample: blood. The TCR sequence derives from a woman between 45 and 65 years old with Graves' hyperthyroidism that later progressed to Graves' ophthalmopathy. CDR3 coding DNA: TGTGCCAGCAGAGAGGGAGACTATAATTCACCCCTCCACTTT. This gives the protein CASREGDYNSPLHF.